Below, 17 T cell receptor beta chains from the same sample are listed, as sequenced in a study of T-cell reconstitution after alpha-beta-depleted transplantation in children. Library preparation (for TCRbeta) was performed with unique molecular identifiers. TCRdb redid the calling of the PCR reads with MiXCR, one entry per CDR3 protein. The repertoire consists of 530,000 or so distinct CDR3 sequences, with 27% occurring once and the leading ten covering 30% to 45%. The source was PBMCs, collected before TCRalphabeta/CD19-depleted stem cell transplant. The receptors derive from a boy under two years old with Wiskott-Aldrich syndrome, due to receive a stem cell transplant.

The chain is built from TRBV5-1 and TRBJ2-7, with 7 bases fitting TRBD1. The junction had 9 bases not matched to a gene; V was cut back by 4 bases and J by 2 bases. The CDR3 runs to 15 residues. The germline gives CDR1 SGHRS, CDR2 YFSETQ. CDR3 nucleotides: TGCGCCAGCAGCGTCCGGGACAGAGTAACCTACGAGCAGTACTTC. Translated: CASSVRDRVTYEQYF.

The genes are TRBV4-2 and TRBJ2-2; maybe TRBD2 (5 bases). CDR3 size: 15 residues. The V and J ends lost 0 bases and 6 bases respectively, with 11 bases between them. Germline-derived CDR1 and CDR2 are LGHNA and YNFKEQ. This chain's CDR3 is CASSQDRPSPGELFF. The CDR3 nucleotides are TGTGCCAGCAGCCAAGATCGCCCTAGCCCCGGGGAGCTGTTTTTT.

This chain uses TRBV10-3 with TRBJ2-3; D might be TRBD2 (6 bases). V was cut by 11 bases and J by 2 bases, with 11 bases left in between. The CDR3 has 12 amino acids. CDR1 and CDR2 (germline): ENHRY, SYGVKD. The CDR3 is CAPGGYTDTQYF. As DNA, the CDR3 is TGTGCCCCCGGGGGTTACACAGATACGCAGTATTTT.

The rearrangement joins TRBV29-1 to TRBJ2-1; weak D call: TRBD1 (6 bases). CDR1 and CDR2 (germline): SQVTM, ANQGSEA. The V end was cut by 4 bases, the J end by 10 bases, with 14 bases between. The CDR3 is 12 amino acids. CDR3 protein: CSVVGKDREQFF. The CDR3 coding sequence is TGCAGCGTTGTGGGCAAAGACAGGGAGCAGTTCTTC.

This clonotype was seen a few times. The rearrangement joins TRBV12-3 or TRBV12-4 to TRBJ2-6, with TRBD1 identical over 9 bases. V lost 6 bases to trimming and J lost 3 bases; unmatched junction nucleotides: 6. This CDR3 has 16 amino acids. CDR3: CASRPTGGIGANVLTF. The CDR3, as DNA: TGTGCCAGCAGACCGACAGGGGGGATTGGGGCCAACGTCCTGACTTTC.

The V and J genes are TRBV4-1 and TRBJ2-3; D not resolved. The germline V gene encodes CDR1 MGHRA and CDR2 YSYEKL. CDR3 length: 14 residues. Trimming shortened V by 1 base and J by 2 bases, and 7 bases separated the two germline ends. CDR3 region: CASSQAIVTDTQYF. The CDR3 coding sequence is TGCGCCAGCAGCCAAGCGATTGTCACAGATACGCAGTATTTT.

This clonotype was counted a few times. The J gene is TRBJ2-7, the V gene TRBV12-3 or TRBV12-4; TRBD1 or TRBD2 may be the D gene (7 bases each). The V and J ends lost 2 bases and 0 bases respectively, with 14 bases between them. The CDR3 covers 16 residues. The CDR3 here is CASSLRGGQSSYEQYF. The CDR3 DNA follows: TGTGCCAGCAGTTTAAGGGGGGGACAGAGCTCCTACGAGCAGTACTTC.

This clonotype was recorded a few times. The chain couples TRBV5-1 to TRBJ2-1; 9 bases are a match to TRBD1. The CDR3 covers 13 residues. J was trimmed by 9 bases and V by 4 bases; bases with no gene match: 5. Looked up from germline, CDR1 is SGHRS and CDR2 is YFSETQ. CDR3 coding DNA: TGCGCCAGCAGCGGCCGGGACAGGGCTGAGCAGTTCTTC. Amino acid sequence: CASSGRDRAEQFF.

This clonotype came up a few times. As DNA, the CDR3 is TGCAGTGCTAGTCAAGAGAGGGGGGTCGTAAATGAAAAACTGTTTTTT. This encodes CSASQERGVVNEKLFF. The chain combines TRBV20-1 with TRBJ1-4, with TRBD1 as a possible D gene (6 bases). The CDR3 is made up of 16 amino acids. Per the germline V gene, CDR1 is DFQATT and CDR2 is SNEGSKA (reference sequence). The V and J ends lost 3 bases and 5 bases respectively, with 19 bases between them.

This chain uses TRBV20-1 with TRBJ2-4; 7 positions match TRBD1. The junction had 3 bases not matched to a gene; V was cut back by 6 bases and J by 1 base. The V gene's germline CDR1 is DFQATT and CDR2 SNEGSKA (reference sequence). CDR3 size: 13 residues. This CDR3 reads CSAPTGAKNIQYF. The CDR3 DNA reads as TGCAGTGCCCCGACAGGGGCCAAAAACATTCAGTACTTC.

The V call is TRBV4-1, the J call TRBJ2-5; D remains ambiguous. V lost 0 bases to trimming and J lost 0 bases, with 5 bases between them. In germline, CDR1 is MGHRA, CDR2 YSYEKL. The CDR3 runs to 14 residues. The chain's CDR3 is CASSQEPYQETQYF. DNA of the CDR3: TGCGCCAGCAGCCAAGAACCGTACCAAGAGACCCAGTACTTC.

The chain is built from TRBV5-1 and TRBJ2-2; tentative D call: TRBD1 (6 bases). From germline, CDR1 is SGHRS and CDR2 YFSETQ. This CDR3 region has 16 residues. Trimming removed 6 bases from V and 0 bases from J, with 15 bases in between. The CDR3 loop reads CASMKGDISNTGELFF. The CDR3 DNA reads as TGCGCCAGCATGAAAGGGGACATTTCGAACACCGGGGAGCTGTTTTTT.

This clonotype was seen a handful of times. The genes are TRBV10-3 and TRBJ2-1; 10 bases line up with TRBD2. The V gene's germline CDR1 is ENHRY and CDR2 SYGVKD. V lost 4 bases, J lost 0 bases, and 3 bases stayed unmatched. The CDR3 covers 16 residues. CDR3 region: CAISGLAGGSYNEQFF. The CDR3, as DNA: TGTGCCATCAGTGGTTTAGCGGGAGGCTCCTACAATGAGCAGTTCTTC.

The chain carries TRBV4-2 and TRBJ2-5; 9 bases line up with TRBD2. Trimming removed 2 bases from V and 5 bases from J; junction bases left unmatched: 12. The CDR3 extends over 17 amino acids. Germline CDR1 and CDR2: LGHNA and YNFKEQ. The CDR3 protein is CASSQIKPGLAMETQYF. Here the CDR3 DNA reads TGTGCCAGCAGCCAAATTAAACCGGGACTAGCAATGGAGACCCAGTACTTC.

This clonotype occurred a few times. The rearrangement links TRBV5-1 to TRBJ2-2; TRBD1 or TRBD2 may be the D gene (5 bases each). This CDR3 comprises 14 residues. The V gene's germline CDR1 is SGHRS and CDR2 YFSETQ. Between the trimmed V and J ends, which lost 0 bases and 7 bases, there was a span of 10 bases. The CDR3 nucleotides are TGCGCCAGCAGCTTGGATTCGGGACGCGGGGAGCTGTTTTTT. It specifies CASSLDSGRGELFF.

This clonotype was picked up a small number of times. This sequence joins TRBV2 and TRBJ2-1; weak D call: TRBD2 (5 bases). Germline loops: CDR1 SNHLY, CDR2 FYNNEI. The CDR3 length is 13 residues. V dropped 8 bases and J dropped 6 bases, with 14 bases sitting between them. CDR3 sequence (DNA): TGTGCCAGCCAACTTACTAGTCCCAATGAGCAGTTCTTC. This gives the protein CASQLTSPNEQFF.

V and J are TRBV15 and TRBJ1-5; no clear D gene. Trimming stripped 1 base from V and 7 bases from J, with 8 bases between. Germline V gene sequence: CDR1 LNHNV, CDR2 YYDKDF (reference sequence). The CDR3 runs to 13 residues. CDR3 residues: CATSRADIQPQHF. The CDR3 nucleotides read TGTGCCACCAGCAGAGCCGACATCCAGCCCCAGCATTTT.